These T cell receptor beta chains were read from a single sample in a study of blood T cells in healthy people across ages. TCRdb itself ran the 5' RACE reads through MiXCR, one entry per CDR3 protein. The top ten hold over 10% of the sample, which has 800,000 to 950,000 distinct CDR3 sequences, under 40% seen once. Sequenced: blood. These TCRs come from a man aged 18 to 30 in good health. CDR3s include the opening cysteine and the closing phenylalanine or tryptophan. D genes are given only for firm matches. Clone size is shown for a subset of rows, as once, few, many or a class of expanded clone.

j_call v_call d_call clone_size cdr3_nt cdr3_aa
TRBJ2-1 TRBV9 TRBD2 . TGTGCCAGCAGCGTAGGGCCCAGCGGGACTTACAATGAGCAGTTCTTC CASSVGPSGTYNEQFF
TRBJ2-1 TRBV24-1 TRBD1 . TGTGCCACCAGTGACCGTGACAGGGGCCATGAGCAGTTCTTC CATSDRDRGHEQFF
TRBJ1-1 TRBV7-9 . once TGTGCCAGCAGCTTAGCCCCCGCGCTTCAGCAGAACACTGAAGCTTTCTTT CASSLAPALQQNTEAFF
TRBJ2-7 TRBV6-2/TRBV6-3 . . TGTGCCAGCAGTTACTTGGGGCGAGAGTACGAGCAGTACTTC CASSYLGREYEQYF
TRBJ2-3 TRBV20-1 . few TGCAGTGGGGCAGACTCTAGCACAGATACGCAGTATTTT CSGADSSTDTQYF
TRBJ2-3 TRBV7-2 . many TGTGCCAGCAGCAGACAGACAGGCACAGATACGCAGTATTTT CASSRQTGTDTQYF
TRBJ2-1 TRBV14 . few TGTGCCAGCAGCCAAGCCCTTGACTCCTACAATGAGCAGTTCTTC CASSQALDSYNEQFF
TRBJ2-1 TRBV6-4 TRBD2 . TGTGCCGGAGCCTACAGGGCTAGCGGGAGATCTATTGAGCAGTTCTTC CAGAYRASGRSIEQFF
TRBJ1-6 TRBV20-1 TRBD1 few TGCAGTGCTAGAGACCCGTCAGGGGGCAGTTCACCCCTCCACTTT CSARDPSGGSSPLHF
TRBJ2-5 TRBV7-8 . . TGTGCCAGCAGCTTAGCACAGGCCAGGCCAGAGACCCAGTACTTC CASSLAQARPETQYF
TRBJ2-5 TRBV20-1 . . TGCAGTGCCGGATGGGTCAATGAGCAGTACTTC CSAGWVNEQYF
TRBJ2-5 TRBV5-1 . many TGCGCCAGCAGCCCGGGGTCCAGGTTGGAGACCCAGTACTTC CASSPGSRLETQYF
TRBJ2-3 TRBV10-1 . . TGCGCCAGCAGTGGACACGCAATAACAGATACGCAGTATTTT CASSGHAITDTQYF
TRBJ1-5 TRBV12-3/TRBV12-4 . few TGTGCCAGCAGTTTTGGCGCGAATCAGCCCCAGCATTTT CASSFGANQPQHF
TRBJ2-7 TRBV29-1 TRBD2 . TGCAGCGTTCATGATAGCGGGAGTTACGAGCAGTACTTC CSVHDSGSYEQYF
TRBJ1-2 TRBV6-6 . . TGTGCCAGCAGTAACTCGGGGGGCCGTAACTATGGCTACACCTTC CASSNSGGRNYGYTF
TRBJ1-1 TRBV7-9 . . TGTGCCAGCAGCGAGCAAGGGCGGCGGAGAACTGAAGCTTTCTTT CASSEQGRRRTEAFF
TRBJ1-2 TRBV28 . few TGTGCCACCCAACCAGGGAGTCCCAACTATGGCTACACCTTC CATQPGSPNYGYTF
TRBJ2-7 TRBV4-3 . few TGCGCCAGCAGCCAAGATTGGAGGGGTACCTACGAGCAGTACTTC CASSQDWRGTYEQYF
TRBJ2-1 TRBV7-8 . . TGTGCCAGCGCCAGGGAGGAGGCCTCCTACAATGAGCAGTTCTTC CASAREEASYNEQFF
TRBJ2-5 TRBV3-1 . . TGTGCCAGCAGCCAAGAATTGGGCAGGGGAGGTCAAGAGACCCAGTACTTC CASSQELGRGGQETQYF
TRBJ1-2 TRBV12-3/TRBV12-4 TRBD1 . TGTGCCAGCACCCCCGCACTGACAGGGGGCAATGGCTACACCTTC CASTPALTGGNGYTF
TRBJ1-1 TRBV7-3 TRBD1 . TGTGCCAGCAGCTTAAGGCAGGGGGTGATCGGCACTGAAGCTTTCTTT CASSLRQGVIGTEAFF
TRBJ2-1 TRBV6-5 TRBD2 . TGTGCCAGCACCAAAGCGGGGATCTACAATGAGCAGTTCTTC CASTKAGIYNEQFF
TRBJ2-7 TRBV7-2 . many TGTGCCAGCAGCTTCGACACAAGCTACGAGCAGTACTTC CASSFDTSYEQYF
TRBJ2-3 TRBV5-6 . few TGTGCCAGCAGCTTGGATTTCCCAGATACGCAGTATTTT CASSLDFPDTQYF
TRBJ2-7 TRBV12-3/TRBV12-4 TRBD2 few TGTGCCAGCAGTTTATCGGGGGGGTCCGTCGAGCAGTACTTC CASSLSGGSVEQYF
TRBJ1-2 TRBV5-6 TRBD1 many TGTGCCAGCAGCCCCGACAGGGTTAACTATGGCTACACCTTC CASSPDRVNYGYTF
TRBJ2-7 TRBV5-5 . many TGTGCCAGCAGCCCTATGTGGCAGGTCTACTACGAGCAGTACTTC CASSPMWQVYYEQYF
TRBJ2-3 TRBV20-1 TRBD2 few TGCAGTGCTAGAGATCCGGCGGGGGGGGTCACAGATACGCAGTATTTT CSARDPAGGVTDTQYF
TRBJ2-1 TRBV20-1 . . TGCAGTGCTTCCCAGGCTAGCTTCTCCTACAATGAACAGTTCTTC CSASQASFSYNEQFF
TRBJ2-4 TRBV11-2 . . TGTGCCAGCAGCCCTCTAGCGAGGCAGAAGCAGTACTTC CASSPLARQKQYF
TRBJ2-3 TRBV12-3/TRBV12-4 . many TGTGCCAGCAGTTCATTGTCCCACACAGATACGCAGTATTTT CASSSLSHTDTQYF
TRBJ1-2 TRBV5-1 . . TGCGCCAGCAGCTTGGGGTGGGGCTTTGGCTACACCTTC CASSLGWGFGYTF